The clone carrying this T cell receptor beta chain was observed at least ten times. This sample was included in a study of human T cells and chemical hapten exposure. Study summary: Sensitizing treatment utilized 2% DPC over a 2 cm by 2 cm portion of upper inner arm skin. Small discrepancies in pooled library volume mainly accounted for the varying TCR yields per sample.

Using its own MiXCR run on the RACE reads, TCRdb lists one record per CDR3 protein. Of 74,000 or so distinct CDR3 sequences in the sample, approximately 12% were seen once. This sample's time point: patch test 1, 2 weeks after DPC sensitization. As to treatment: therapeutic diphenylcyclopropenone sensitization with weekly scalp DPC. Blood sampling occurred before each patch-test application. This CDR3 is 13 amino acids long. Germline V gene sequence: CDR1 SQVTM, CDR2 ANQGSEA. V was pared by 4 bases and J by 4 bases, with 11 bases between. This receptor was identified in an older woman with alopecia areata. Some clones in this sample may be carry-over from other donors' samples. The chain links TRBV29-1 to TRBJ2-1, with D unclear. The material was whole blood, obtained in connection with sensitization to the hapten diphenylcyclopropenone (DPC). CDR3 amino acids: CSVADNLYNEQFF. The CDR3 DNA sequence: TGCAGCGTTGCCGATAACCTGTACAATGAGCAGTTCTTC.